Presented here are 4 T cell receptor beta chains from one specimen sequenced in a study of T cells in Graves' hyperthyroidism and ophthalmopathy. Amplification of TCR beta CDR3 regions used RNA as the template. First-round RT-PCR targeting the TCR CDR3 was performed with the HTBI primer set. Via MiXCR, TCRdb re-called the multiplex PCR reads, giving one row per CDR3 protein. This repertoire shows about 500,000 distinct CDR3 sequences, roughly a sixth found once; its top ten account for around 17%. Sequenced sample: blood. These receptors all come from a woman aged 18-29 years with Graves' ophthalmopathy.

This clonotype was detected many times. The J gene is TRBJ2-7, the V gene TRBV5-5, with 9 nucleotides matching TRBD1. Germline V gene lookup returns CDR1 SGHKS and CDR2 YYEKEE (reference sequence). J was trimmed by 4 bases and V by 3 bases; bases with no gene match: 5. The CDR3 is 14 residues long. The CDR3 loop is CASSSTGTGYEQYF. The CDR3 DNA reads TGTGCCAGCAGCTCAACCGGGACAGGGTACGAGCAGTACTTC.

The rearrangement links TRBV9 to TRBJ2-1; 13 positions match TRBD2. The CDR3 totals 16 residues. With V trimmed by 3 bases and J by 8 bases, 8 bases remained unmatched. CDR1 SGDLS and CDR2 YYNGEE come from the germline V gene. CDR3 loop: CASSASGTSGGDEQFF. The CDR3 coding sequence is TGTGCCAGCAGCGCGTCCGGCACTAGCGGGGGGGATGAGCAGTTCTTC.

This clonotype was seen more than once but under ten times. The gene calls are TRBV5-1 and TRBJ2-5; TRBD1 or TRBD2 may be the D gene (5 bases each). The CDR3 runs to 16 residues. The V gene lost 3 bases and the J gene lost 1 base, with 16 bases spanning the gap. Looked up from germline, CDR1 is SGHRS and CDR2 is YFSETQ. CDR3 region: CASSWGTLSPQETQYF. CDR3 coding DNA: TGCGCCAGCAGCTGGGGGACCCTCTCCCCCCAAGAGACCCAGTACTTC.

The sample holds many counts of this clonotype. V usage is TRBV4-1 and J usage is TRBJ2-7; D unclear. The CDR3 has 17 amino acids. Germline loops: CDR1 MGHRA, CDR2 YSYEKL. Trimming shortened V by 0 bases and J by 0 bases, and 15 bases separated the two germline ends. The CDR3 spells CASSQDPSSEDSYEQYF. The CDR3 bases are TGCGCCAGCAGCCAAGATCCTTCCAGCGAGGACTCCTACGAGCAGTACTTC.